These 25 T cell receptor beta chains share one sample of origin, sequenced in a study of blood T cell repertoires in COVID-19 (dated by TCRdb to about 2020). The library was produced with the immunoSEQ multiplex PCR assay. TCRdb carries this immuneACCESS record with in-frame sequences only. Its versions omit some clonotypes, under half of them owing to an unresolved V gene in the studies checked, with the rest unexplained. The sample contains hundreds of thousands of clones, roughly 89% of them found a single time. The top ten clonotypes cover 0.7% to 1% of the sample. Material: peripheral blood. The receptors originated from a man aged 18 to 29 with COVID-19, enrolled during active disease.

The CDR3 loop reads CAISEDRGPYEQYF. CDR3 in DNA: TGTGCCATCAGTGAGGACAGGGGCCCATACGAGCAGTACTTC. The chain has TRBV10-3 and TRBJ2-7; TRBD1 agrees at 8 bases. V trimming: 2 bases; J trimming: 4 bases; junction bases outside the gene matches: 4. There are 14 residues in the CDR3. Germline V gives CDR1 ENHRY, CDR2 SYGVKD.

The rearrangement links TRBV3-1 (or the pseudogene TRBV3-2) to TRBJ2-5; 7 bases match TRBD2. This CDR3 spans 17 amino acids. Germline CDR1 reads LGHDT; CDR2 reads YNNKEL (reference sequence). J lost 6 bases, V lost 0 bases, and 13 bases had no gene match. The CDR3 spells CASSQDLAGRVLKTQYF. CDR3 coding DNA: TGTGCCAGCAGCCAAGATCTCGCTGGGAGGGTTCTGAAGACCCAGTACTTC.

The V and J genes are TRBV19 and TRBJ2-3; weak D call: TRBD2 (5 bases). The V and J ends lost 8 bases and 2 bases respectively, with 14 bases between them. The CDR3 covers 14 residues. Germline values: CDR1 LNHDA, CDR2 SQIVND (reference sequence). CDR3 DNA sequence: TGTGCCAGTTCCCGGGATAGTCCCACAGATACGCAGTATTTT. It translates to CASSRDSPTDTQYF.

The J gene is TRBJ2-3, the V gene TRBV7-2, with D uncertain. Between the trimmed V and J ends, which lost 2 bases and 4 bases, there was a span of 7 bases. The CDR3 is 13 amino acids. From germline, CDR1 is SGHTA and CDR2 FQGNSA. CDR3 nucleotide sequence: TGTGCCAGCAGCTTATTTTTCGCAGATACGCAGTATTTT. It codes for CASSLFFADTQYF.

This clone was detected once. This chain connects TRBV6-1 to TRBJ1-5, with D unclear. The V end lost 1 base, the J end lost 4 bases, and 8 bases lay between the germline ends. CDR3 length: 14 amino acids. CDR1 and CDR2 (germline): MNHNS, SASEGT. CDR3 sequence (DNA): TGTGCCAGCAGTGAAGTAGAAACTAATCAGCCCCAGCATTTT. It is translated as CASSEVETNQPQHF.

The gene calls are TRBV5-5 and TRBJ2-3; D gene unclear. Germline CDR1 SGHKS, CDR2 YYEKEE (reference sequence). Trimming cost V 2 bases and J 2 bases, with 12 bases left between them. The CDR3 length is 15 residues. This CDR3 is CASSFYRAYTDTQYF. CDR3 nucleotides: TGTGCCAGCAGCTTTTACCGAGCATACACAGATACGCAGTATTTT. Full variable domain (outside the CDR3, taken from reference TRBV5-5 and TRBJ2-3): DAGVTQSPTHLIKTRGQQVTLRCSPISGHKSVSWYQQVLGQGPQFIFQYYEKEERGRGNFPDRFSARQFPNYSSELNVNALLLGDSALYLCASSFYRAYTDTQYFGPGTRLTVL.

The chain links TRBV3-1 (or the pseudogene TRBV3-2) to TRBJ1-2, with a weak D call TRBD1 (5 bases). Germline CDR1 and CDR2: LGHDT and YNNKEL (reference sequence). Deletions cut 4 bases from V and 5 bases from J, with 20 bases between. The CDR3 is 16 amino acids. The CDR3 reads CASSRGASTGSYGYTF. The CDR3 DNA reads TGTGCCAGCAGCCGCGGGGCCTCCACGGGCTCTTATGGCTACACCTTC.

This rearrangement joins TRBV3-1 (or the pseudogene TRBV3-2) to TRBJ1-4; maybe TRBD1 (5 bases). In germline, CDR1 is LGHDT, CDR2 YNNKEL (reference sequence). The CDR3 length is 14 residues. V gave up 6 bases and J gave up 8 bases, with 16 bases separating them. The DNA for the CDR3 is TGTGCCAGCAGACCCGGGAGGTGGACAGAAAAACTGTTTTTT. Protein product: CASRPGRWTEKLFF.

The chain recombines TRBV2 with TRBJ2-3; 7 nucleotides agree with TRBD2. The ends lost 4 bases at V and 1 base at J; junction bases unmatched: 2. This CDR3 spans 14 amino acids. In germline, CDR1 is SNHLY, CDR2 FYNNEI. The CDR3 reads CASSATSGTDTQYF. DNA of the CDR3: TGTGCCAGCAGTGCCACTAGCGGCACAGATACGCAGTATTTT. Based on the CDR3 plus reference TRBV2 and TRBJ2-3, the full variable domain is EPEVTQTPSHQVTQMGQEVILRCVPISNHLYFYWYRQILGQKVEFLVSFYNNEISEKSEIFDDQFSVERPDGSNFTLKIRSTKLEDSAMYFCASSATSGTDTQYFGPGTRLTVL.

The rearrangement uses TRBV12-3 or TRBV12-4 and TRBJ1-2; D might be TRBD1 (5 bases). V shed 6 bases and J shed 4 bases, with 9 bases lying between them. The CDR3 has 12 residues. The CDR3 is CASSDRAYGYTF. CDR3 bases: TGTGCCAGCAGCGACAGAGCCTATGGCTACACCTTC.

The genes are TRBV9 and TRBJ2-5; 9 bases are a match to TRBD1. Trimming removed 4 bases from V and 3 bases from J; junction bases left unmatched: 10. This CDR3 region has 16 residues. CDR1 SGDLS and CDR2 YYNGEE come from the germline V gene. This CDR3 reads CASSLRDRVGKETQYF. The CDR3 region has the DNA TGTGCCAGCAGCCTTCGGGACAGGGTTGGAAAAGAGACCCAGTACTTC.

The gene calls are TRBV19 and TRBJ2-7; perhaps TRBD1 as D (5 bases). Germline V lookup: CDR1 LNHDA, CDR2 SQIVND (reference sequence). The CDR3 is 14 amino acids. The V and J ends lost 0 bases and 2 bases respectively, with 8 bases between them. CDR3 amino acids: CASSIDLGAYEQYF. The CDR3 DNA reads TGTGCCAGTAGTATAGATTTAGGGGCCTACGAGCAGTACTTC.

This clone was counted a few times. The CDR3 here is CASRHRGTEAFF. The CDR3 DNA follows: TGTGCCAGCAGGCACAGGGGGACTGAAGCTTTCTTT. The V and J genes are TRBV2 and TRBJ1-1; 8 positions match TRBD1. Germline CDR1 and CDR2: SNHLY and FYNNEI. Trimming cost V 6 bases and J 5 bases; bases outside gene matches: 2. The CDR3 is made up of 12 amino acids.

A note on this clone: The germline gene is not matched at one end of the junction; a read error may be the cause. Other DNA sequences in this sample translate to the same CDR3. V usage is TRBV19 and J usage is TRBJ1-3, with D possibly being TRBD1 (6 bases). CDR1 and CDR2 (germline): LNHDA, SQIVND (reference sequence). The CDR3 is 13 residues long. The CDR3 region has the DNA TGTGCCAGCAGTACAGGGACTGGAAACACCATATATTTT. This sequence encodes CASSTGTGNTIYF.

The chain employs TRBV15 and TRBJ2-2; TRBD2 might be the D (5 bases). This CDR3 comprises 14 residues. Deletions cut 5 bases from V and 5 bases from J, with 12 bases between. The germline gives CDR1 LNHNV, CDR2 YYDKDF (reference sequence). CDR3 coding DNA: TGTGCCACCAGCTGGGAGCGTGAGACCGGGGAGCTGTTTTTT. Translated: CATSWERETGELFF.

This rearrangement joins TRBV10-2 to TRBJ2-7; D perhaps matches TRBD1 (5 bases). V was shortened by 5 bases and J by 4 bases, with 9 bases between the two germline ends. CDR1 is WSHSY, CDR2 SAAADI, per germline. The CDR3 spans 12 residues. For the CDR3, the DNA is TGCGCCAGCAGTATAGGGGATTACGAGCAGTACTTC. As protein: CASSIGDYEQYF.

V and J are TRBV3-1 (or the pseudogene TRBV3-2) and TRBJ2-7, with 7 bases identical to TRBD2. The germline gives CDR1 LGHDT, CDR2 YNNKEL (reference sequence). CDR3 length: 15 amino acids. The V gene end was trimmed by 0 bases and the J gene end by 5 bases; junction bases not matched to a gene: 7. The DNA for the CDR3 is TGTGCCAGCAGCCAAGACGGCTTGGCGGGGGACGAGCAGTACTTC. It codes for CASSQDGLAGDEQYF.

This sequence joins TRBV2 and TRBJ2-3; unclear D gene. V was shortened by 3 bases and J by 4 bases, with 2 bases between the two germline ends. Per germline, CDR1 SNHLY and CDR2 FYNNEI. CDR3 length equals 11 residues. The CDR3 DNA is TGTGCCAGCAGTGACGCAGATACGCAGTATTTT. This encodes CASSDADTQYF.

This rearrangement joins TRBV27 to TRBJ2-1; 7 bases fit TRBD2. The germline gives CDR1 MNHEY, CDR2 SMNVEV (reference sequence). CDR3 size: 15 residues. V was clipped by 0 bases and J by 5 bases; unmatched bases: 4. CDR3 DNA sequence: TGTGCCAGCAGTTTATCTCGGCGGGGGAACAATGAGCAGTTCTTC. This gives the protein CASSLSRRGNNEQFF.

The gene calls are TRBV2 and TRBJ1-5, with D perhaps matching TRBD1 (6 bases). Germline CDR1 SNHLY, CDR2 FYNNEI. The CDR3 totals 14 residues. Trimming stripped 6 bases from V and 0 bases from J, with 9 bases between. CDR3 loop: CASRDSYSNQPQHF. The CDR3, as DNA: TGTGCCAGCAGGGACAGTTATAGCAATCAGCCCCAGCATTTT.

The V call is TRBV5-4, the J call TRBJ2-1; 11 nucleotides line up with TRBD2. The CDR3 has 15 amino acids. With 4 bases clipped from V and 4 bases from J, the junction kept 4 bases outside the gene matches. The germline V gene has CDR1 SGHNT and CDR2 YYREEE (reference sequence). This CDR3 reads CASSRGLAAYNEQFF. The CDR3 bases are TGTGCCAGCAGCAGGGGACTAGCGGCTTACAATGAGCAGTTCTTC.

Here the CDR3 reads CASRVDVEGRPGELFF. The CDR3 DNA is TGTGCCAGCAGAGTCGACGTGGAGGGCCGGCCCGGGGAGCTGTTTTTT. The gene calls are TRBV6-6 and TRBJ2-2, with D perhaps TRBD2 (6 bases). CDR1 MNHNY and CDR2 SVGAGI come from the germline V gene (reference sequence). V was clipped by 6 bases and J by 6 bases, with 20 bases between them. The CDR3 sequence is 16 residues long.

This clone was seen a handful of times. The CDR3 protein is CASSVMSGGNEQYF. The DNA for the CDR3 is TGTGCCAGCAGCGTAATGAGCGGGGGCAACGAGCAGTACTTC. The chain employs TRBV9 and TRBJ2-7; 8 bases align to TRBD2. Unmatched junction bases numbered 5, after V lost 1 base and J lost 5 bases. The CDR3 runs 14 residues. CDR1 is SGDLS, CDR2 YYNGEE, per germline.

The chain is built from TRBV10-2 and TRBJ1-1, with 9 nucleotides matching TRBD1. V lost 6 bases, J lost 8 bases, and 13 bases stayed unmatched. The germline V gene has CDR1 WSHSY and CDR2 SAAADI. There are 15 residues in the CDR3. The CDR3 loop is CASSERGQGQREAFF. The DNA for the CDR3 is TGCGCCAGCAGCGAGCGGGGACAGGGACAAAGGGAAGCTTTCTTT.

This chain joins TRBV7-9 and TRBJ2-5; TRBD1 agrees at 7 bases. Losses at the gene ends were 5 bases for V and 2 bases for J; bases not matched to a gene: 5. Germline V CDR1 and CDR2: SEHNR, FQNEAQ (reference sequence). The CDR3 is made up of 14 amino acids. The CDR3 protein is CASSPGQEQETQYF. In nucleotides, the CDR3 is TGTGCCAGCAGCCCAGGACAGGAACAAGAGACCCAGTACTTC.